This T cell receptor beta chain was observed in a study of monozygotic twins with inflammatory bowel disease. Study-wide findings and caveats: Lower TCRbeta diversity (inverse Simpson) was seen in IBD patients than in healthy co-twins. Fewer clonotypes were shared with others by IBD patients than by healthy twins, especially with disease activity. Repertoire similarity did not separate concordant from discordant twins, possibly from limited power.

Per the germline V gene, CDR1 is SGHTA and CDR2 is FQGNSA. This CDR3 contains 12 residues. An approximately 2.6 ml blood sample was drawn per donor. TCRdb reprocessed the 5' RACE reads, with one entry per CDR3 protein and no DNA. Its table records fewer than 550,000 distinct CDR3 sequences. Comments on this clonotype: What it binds is not known.

The origin of this receptor is a human donor with ulcerative colitis or Crohn's disease, or a healthy co-twin of an affected twin (not recorded which). This chain uses TRBV7-2 with TRBJ1-1; the D gene TCRdb calls, TRBD1, cannot be checked with no DNA. Sequencing used blood. The CDR3 is CASSLVGSRAFF.